The 18 T cell receptor beta chains below come from one sample, sequenced in a study of cytomegalovirus exposure and HLA in healthy donors. With 60 Vbeta and 13 Jbeta primers, the PCR was carried out. Assay used: immunoSEQ multiplex PCR; TCRdb lists only in-frame clones, some missing. The sample gives some 150,000 clones, 65% to 80% of which show up once; about 4.5% is in the top ten. Sequencing input: PBMCs. The receptors originated from a man in his forties or fifties in good health and CMV-seronegative.

The count of this clone is one. The rearrangement joins TRBV5-6 to TRBJ2-7; D remains ambiguous. CDR3 length: 12 residues. Trimming cost V 3 bases and J 4 bases, with 8 bases left between them. Looked up from germline, CDR1 is SGHDT and CDR2 is YYEEEE. CDR3 sequence reads: CASSSHYYEQYF. Here the CDR3 DNA reads TGTGCCAGCAGCTCCCACTATTACGAGCAGTACTTC.

This clone has more than one count but fewer than ten. The sample holds other DNA sequences that translate to the same CDR3. The genes are TRBV4-2 and TRBJ2-3, with TRBD2 identical over 12 bases. Germline V gene data show CDR1 as LGHNA and CDR2 as YNFKEQ. V was pared by 1 base and J by 1 base, with 6 bases of the junction left unmatched. The CDR3 is 18 residues long. This chain's CDR3 is CASSQALAGGPGTDTQYF. CDR3 nucleotide sequence: TGTGCCAGCAGCCAAGCGCTAGCGGGGGGGCCCGGCACAGATACGCAGTATTTT.

This clone was detected a few times. This sequence joins TRBV6-1 and TRBJ1-5; D unresolved. Germline V gives CDR1 MNHNS, CDR2 SASEGT. This CDR3 region has 14 residues. V gave up 1 base and J gave up 6 bases, with 10 bases separating them. CDR3 protein: CASSEVVALQPQHF. CDR3 nucleotide sequence: TGTGCCAGCAGTGAAGTGGTAGCCCTTCAGCCCCAGCATTTT.

The CDR3 sequence: CASSESADYGYTF. In nucleotides, the CDR3 is TGTGCCAGCAGTGAATCGGCGGACTATGGCTACACCTTC. The chain joins TRBV2 to TRBJ1-2; the D is unclear. The V and J ends lost 2 bases and 3 bases respectively, with 7 bases between them. The CDR3 covers 13 residues. Germline CDR1 is SNHLY and CDR2 is FYNNEI. The full variable domain, with the rest looked up from reference TRBV2 and TRBJ1-2, is EPEVTQTPSHQVTQMGQEVILRCVPISNHLYFYWYRQILGQKVEFLVSFYNNEISEKSEIFDDQFSVERPDGSNFTLKIRSTKLEDSAMYFCASSESADYGYTFGSGTRLTVV.

The chain employs TRBV5-1 and TRBJ2-7; 7 bases are shared with TRBD1. Germline-derived CDR1 and CDR2 are SGHRS and YFSETQ. This CDR3 spans 14 amino acids. V trimming: 2 bases; J trimming: 7 bases; junction bases outside the gene matches: 9. The CDR3 loop reads CASSFGQELNEQYF. Here the CDR3 DNA reads TGCGCCAGCAGCTTTGGACAGGAGCTTAATGAGCAGTACTTC.

V and J are TRBV4-3 and TRBJ2-7; D uncertain. V lost 2 bases and J 3 bases, leaving 8 bases between the germline ends. CDR3 size: 13 residues. CDR1 LGHNA and CDR2 YSLEER come from the germline V gene. The CDR3 nucleotides read TGCGCCAGCAGCCAATCGGTCTTCTACGAGCAGTACTTC. This gives the protein CASSQSVFYEQYF.

This chain connects TRBV12-5 to TRBJ1-2, with 11 bases lining up with TRBD1. CDR3 length equals 19 residues. CDR1 and CDR2 (germline): LGHNT, FRNRAP. After removal of 8 bases from V and 5 bases from J, the junction contained 22 bases not matched to a gene. DNA for the CDR3: TGTGCTAGTATTGTCCCCGGGTATCGGGGACAGGGGGGGTATTATGGCTACACCTTC. Translated, it gives CASIVPGYRGQGGYYGYTF.

The chain links TRBV6-5 to TRBJ2-7, with 8 bases identical to TRBD1. Trimming cost V 2 bases and J 3 bases; bases outside gene matches: 3. The CDR3 sequence is 14 residues long. The germline CDR1 and CDR2 sequences are MNHEY and SVGAGI. The DNA of the CDR3 is TGTGCCAGCAGTTACGGGGACAGGATCTACGAGCAGTACTTC. It is translated as CASSYGDRIYEQYF.

In regard to this clone: Within the sample, other DNA sequences also encode this same CDR3. This chain uses TRBV7-2 with TRBJ2-5; possibly TRBD1 for D (5 bases). The CDR3 sequence is 13 residues long. Germline-derived CDR1 and CDR2 are SGHTA and FQGNSA. Trimming removed 3 bases at V and 4 bases at J, with 9 bases between. The CDR3 coding sequence is TGTGCCAGCAGCTTTGGGCAGGGAGAGACCCAGTACTTC. This codes for CASSFGQGETQYF.

This chain joins TRBV19 and TRBJ2-2, with TRBD1 matching 7 bases. This CDR3 contains 15 residues. Trimming cost V 3 bases and J 7 bases; bases outside gene matches: 8. The germline V gene encodes CDR1 LNHDA and CDR2 SQIVND (reference sequence). CDR3 nucleotides: TGTGCCAGTAGTATGATAGGGGGCGTTGGCGGGGAGCTGTTTTTT. This gives the protein CASSMIGGVGGELFF.

The V and J genes are TRBV9 and TRBJ2-5; 9 bases match TRBD2. CDR1 is SGDLS, CDR2 YYNGEE, per germline. V lost 4 bases, J lost 2 bases, and 6 bases stayed unmatched. The CDR3 consists of 15 residues. This CDR3 reads CASSSSGAVQETQYF. The CDR3 coding sequence is TGTGCCAGCAGCTCTAGCGGGGCCGTACAAGAGACCCAGTACTTC.

The chain employs TRBV2 and TRBJ1-3; unclear D gene. The CDR3 sequence is 15 residues long. V was cut by 5 bases and J by 0 bases, with 11 bases left in between. Germline V gene lookup returns CDR1 SNHLY and CDR2 FYNNEI. CDR3 protein: CASSSGLSSGNTIYF. Written as DNA, the CDR3 is TGTGCCAGCAGTTCGGGGTTAAGCTCTGGAAACACCATATATTTT.

The V gene is TRBV6-5, the J gene TRBJ2-7; TRBD1 matches 9 bases. CDR1 is MNHEY and CDR2 is SVGAGI in the germline V gene. V dropped 2 bases and J dropped 3; count of bases not matched to a gene: 5. The CDR3 is 15 residues long. CDR3 sequence (DNA): TGTGCCAGCAGTTACGTCGGGACAGGGTTCTACGAGCAGTACTTC. Translation: CASSYVGTGFYEQYF.

As DNA, the CDR3 is TGTGCCAGTAGTATGAGGGGGGGCAATGAGCAGTTCTTC. Protein: CASSMRGGNEQFF. The chain combines TRBV19 with TRBJ2-1; D is perhaps TRBD2 (7 bases). V dropped 3 bases and J dropped 6 bases, with 9 bases sitting between them. CDR1 is LNHDA and CDR2 is SQIVND in the germline V gene (reference sequence). The CDR3 totals 13 residues.

DNA for the CDR3: TGTGCCAGCAGCCTATTCCGTGGGACAGGGGCTTCACCCCTCCACTTT. Translating it yields CASSLFRGTGASPLHF. V and J are TRBV11-2 and TRBJ1-6; TRBD1 aligns across 10 bases. This CDR3 is 16 amino acids long. Germline CDR1 and CDR2: SGHAT and FQNNGV. V lost 5 bases and J lost 9; bases outside the gene matches: 10. The full variable domain, rest sourced from reference TRBV11-2 and TRBJ1-6, is EAGVAQSPRYKIIEKRQSVAFWCNPISGHATLYWYQQILGQGPKLLIQFQNNGVVDDSQLPKDRFSAERLKGVDSTLKIQPAKLEDSAVYLCASSLFRGTGASPLHFGNGTRLTVT.

This clone came up a few times. The genes are TRBV7-2 and TRBJ1-1, with unresolved D. The CDR3 runs to 15 residues. Trimming cost V 0 bases and J 2 bases, with 10 bases left between them. CDR1 and CDR2 from the germline V gene are SGHTA and FQGNSA. Here the CDR3 reads CASSLAVGLNTEAFF. The CDR3 DNA reads TGTGCCAGCAGCTTAGCAGTCGGGTTAAACACTGAAGCTTTCTTT.

This clone was detected a few times. The chain couples TRBV4-1 to TRBJ2-3; 7 nucleotides match TRBD1. There are 14 residues in the CDR3. With V trimmed by 4 bases and J by 4 bases, 5 bases remained unmatched. CDR1 is MGHRA and CDR2 is YSYEKL in the germline V gene. The CDR3: CASSPRQGSDTQYF. CDR3 bases: TGCGCCAGCAGCCCCCGACAGGGATCAGATACGCAGTATTTT.

The chain combines TRBV6-5 with TRBJ1-1; no definite D call. Germline V gene data show CDR1 as MNHEY and CDR2 as SVGAGI. The CDR3 loop spans 14 amino acids. Trimming pared 6 bases from V and 0 bases from J, leaving 11 bases between. The CDR3 region is CASSRAAMNTEAFF. The DNA for the CDR3 is TGTGCCAGCAGCCGTGCAGCGATGAACACTGAAGCTTTCTTT.